This record covers a single T cell receptor beta chain. The data originate from a study of shared clonotypes between healthy human individuals. The table came from immunoSEQ multiplex PCR; TCRdb's copy has only in-frame clones and leaves some out. This table holds roughly 640,000 clones, 95% to 98% found once. The V gene lost 5 bases and the J gene lost 4 bases, with 25 bases spanning the gap. In germline, CDR1 is SGHRS, CDR2 YFSETQ. The length of the CDR3 is 17 residues. Material for sequencing was naive CD4+ T cells sorted from blood. Specified subset: CD45RA+ positively selected. The chain recombines TRBV5-1 with TRBJ2-7; weak D call: TRBD2 (6 bases). This sequence originates from a woman aged 25 to 39 in good health. The CDR3 reads CASSFQEVADHVYEQYF. As DNA, the CDR3 is TGCGCCAGCAGTTTCCAGGAGGTAGCGGACCATGTATACGAGCAGTACTTC.